This is a list of T cell receptor beta chains from one sample in a study of T cell repertoires in cytomegalovirus infection. Antigens of these TCRs are unknown. From the reads, TCRdb called clonotypes with MiXCR, one entry per CDR3 protein. The sample has 750,000 to 950,000 distinct CDR3 sequences; approximately 32% are singletons. Specimen: cultured CD8+ T cells from PBMCs, collected from culture after CMV antigen stimulation. The receptors were gathered from a human donor in good health (CMV status not recorded). Some clones in this sample may be carry-over from other donors' samples. The CDR3 runs from the conserved cysteine through the conserved F or W. D genes are given only for firm matches. A row's size may be missing; if present it is once, few, many or a size class.

CDR3nt,CDR3aa,j_gene,abundance,v_gene,d_gene,len
TGCAGTGCTAGAGATACGTACGAGGGGTTCAATCAGCCCCAGCATTTT,CSARDTYEGFNQPQHF,TRBJ1-5,.,TRBV20-1,.,16
TGTGCCAGCAGGCCCCTGGGGAGGGACACTGAAGCTTTCTTT,CASRPLGRDTEAFF,TRBJ1-1,.,TRBV2,.,14
TGCGCCAGCAGCTTGGAGCAGGGGGCTGGCGACACTGAAGCTTTCTTT,CASSLEQGAGDTEAFF,TRBJ1-1,few,TRBV5-1,TRBD1,16
TGTGCCAGCAGTTACAGCCTAGCGGGGGGGCCGGAGACCCAGTACTTC,CASSYSLAGGPETQYF,TRBJ2-5,few,TRBV6-5,TRBD2,16
TGTGCCAGCAGCTTAGCCGGGACTAGCGGGGGGGCTCGAGGCACAGATACGCAGTATTTT,CASSLAGTSGGARGTDTQYF,TRBJ2-3,many,TRBV7-8,TRBD2,20
TGTGCCAGCAGTTACACGGCGGGGGGGCGCGCGCAGTATTTT,CASSYTAGGRAQYF,TRBJ2-3,few,TRBV6-5,TRBD2,14
TGTGCCAGTAGTATAAGCGGGGACAGAAACATTCAGTACTTC,CASSISGDRNIQYF,TRBJ2-4,few,TRBV19,.,14
TGTGCCAGCAGTTTATATAGGGAGGGCCCCTACAATGAGCAGTTCTTC,CASSLYREGPYNEQFF,TRBJ2-1,.,TRBV28,TRBD2,16
TGTGCCAGCAGTTACGAGGCAGTTCCCCTCTATGGCTACACCTTC,CASSYEAVPLYGYTF,TRBJ1-2,many,TRBV6-6,.,15
TGTGCCAGCAGCCCGCCGGGACAGGGGCCCAGTGGCTACACCTTC,CASSPPGQGPSGYTF,TRBJ1-2,many,TRBV7-6,TRBD1,15
TGTGCCAGCAGTTTATTGGGACAGGAATCACCCCTCCACTTT,CASSLLGQESPLHF,TRBJ1-6,.,TRBV27,TRBD1,14